These 9 T cell receptor beta chains were all obtained from the same sample, sequenced in a study of memory CD4+ T cells and cytomegalovirus serostatus (dated by TCRdb to between 2019 and 2020). A FACSAria II was used to sort memory CD4+ T cells, defined as single viable CD3+CD4+CD8-CD45RO+ cells. The library came from the immunoSEQ multiplex PCR assay. Drawn from immuneACCESS, this table holds only the in-frame rearrangements with V and J called that TCRdb kept. Clones are partly lost; checked studies trace under half to an unresolved V gene and leave the rest unexplained. The sample data list roughly 64,000 clones, and 75% to 80% of these were observed just once. Clones ranked in the top ten supply nearly 0.9% of the sample. The sequenced material came from memory CD4+ T cells from blood. These receptors were obtained from an adult in good health and CMV-seronegative.

This clone occurred a few times. This chain uses TRBV18 with TRBJ2-5; D call uncertain. The CDR3 spans 13 residues. Germline CDR1 is KGHSH and CDR2 is LQKENI. V was clipped by 6 bases and J by 0 bases, with 8 bases between them. The CDR3 region has the DNA TGTGCCAGCTCCCTCGGGTACCAAGAGACCCAGTACTTC. It translates to CASSLGYQETQYF.

This sequence joins TRBV4-2 and TRBJ1-2, with D unclear. The CDR3 loop spans 15 amino acids. Germline lookup yields CDR1 LGHNA and CDR2 YNFKEQ. V was pared by 1 base and J by 7 bases, with 16 bases between. The CDR3 loop reads CASSQGQVERGGYTF. The CDR3 coding sequence is TGTGCCAGCAGCCAAGGACAAGTCGAAAGAGGTGGCTACACCTTC.

Turning to this clone: Different DNA sequences within this sample yield the same CDR3. The chain combines TRBV4-1 with TRBJ1-1; D remains ambiguous. Germline lookup yields CDR1 MGHRA and CDR2 YSYEKL. Trimming left V 4 bases short and J 1 base short, with 16 bases between. The CDR3 loop spans 16 amino acids. The DNA for the CDR3 is TGCGCCAGCAGCCTCGGGCAAGGCACTTCGAACACTGAAGCTTTCTTT. Translation gives CASSLGQGTSNTEAFF.

This sequence joins TRBV4-3 and TRBJ2-7; 8 positions match TRBD2. V gave up 0 bases and J gave up 3 bases; unmatched junction bases: 19. The germline CDR1 and CDR2 sequences are LGHNA and YSLEER. CDR3 length equals 20 residues. CDR3 protein: CASSQDVGRLAGYSNYEQYF. The DNA of the CDR3 is TGCGCCAGCAGCCAAGACGTAGGGAGGCTAGCGGGCTATTCTAACTACGAGCAGTACTTC.

The V gene is TRBV4-2, the J gene TRBJ1-2; D is possibly TRBD1 (6 bases). Between the trimmed V and J ends, which lost 2 bases and 1 base, there was a span of 14 bases. CDR1 and CDR2 from the germline V gene are LGHNA and YNFKEQ. The CDR3 contains 16 residues. Here the CDR3 DNA reads TGTGCCAGCAGCCAACCTACACAGGGAGTTAACTATGGCTACACCTTC. This codes for CASSQPTQGVNYGYTF.

The chain combines TRBV5-5 with TRBJ1-6; D uncertain. The germline gives CDR1 SGHKS, CDR2 YYEKEE (reference sequence). The CDR3 spans 15 residues. Trimming took 2 bases from V and 7 from J, leaving 13 bases between them. The CDR3 here is CASSFAGTPNSPLHF. CDR3 coding DNA: TGTGCCAGCAGCTTTGCGGGAACGCCAAATTCACCCCTCCACTTT.

The chain links TRBV6-5 to TRBJ1-5; TRBD1 agrees at 7 bases. The CDR3 is 15 residues long. V gave up 2 bases and J gave up 5 bases; unmatched junction bases: 6. Germline V gives CDR1 MNHEY, CDR2 SVGAGI. The DNA for the CDR3 is TGTGCCAGCAGTTACCTAGGACAGGCAGATCAGCCCCAGCATTTT. Encoded protein: CASSYLGQADQPQHF.

V gene TRBV27 combines with J gene TRBJ2-1; possibly TRBD2 for D (5 bases). Trimming left V 0 bases short and J 6 bases short, with 15 bases between. The CDR3 totals 16 residues. Germline V gene data show CDR1 as MNHEY and CDR2 as SMNVEV (reference sequence). The CDR3 here is CASSLSRPSFPNEQFF. The DNA of the CDR3 is TGTGCCAGCAGTTTATCCCGGCCTAGCTTCCCCAATGAGCAGTTCTTC.

Here the CDR3 reads CASSFDRGSAFF. Written as DNA, the CDR3 is TGTGCCAGCAGCTTTGACAGGGGGTCTGCTTTCTTT. This rearrangement joins TRBV7-3 to TRBJ1-1; TRBD1 matches 9 bases. The germline gives CDR1 SGHTA, CDR2 FQGTGA. Unmatched junction bases numbered 4, after V lost 3 bases and J lost 11 bases. The CDR3 runs 12 residues. The complete variable domain, with remaining parts taken from reference TRBV7-3 and TRBJ1-1, reads GAGVSQTPSNKVTEKGKYVELRCDPISGHTALYWYRQSLGQGPEFLIYFQGTGAADDSGLPNDRFFAVRPEGSVSTLKIQRTERGDSAVYLCASSFDRGSAFFGQGTRLTVV.